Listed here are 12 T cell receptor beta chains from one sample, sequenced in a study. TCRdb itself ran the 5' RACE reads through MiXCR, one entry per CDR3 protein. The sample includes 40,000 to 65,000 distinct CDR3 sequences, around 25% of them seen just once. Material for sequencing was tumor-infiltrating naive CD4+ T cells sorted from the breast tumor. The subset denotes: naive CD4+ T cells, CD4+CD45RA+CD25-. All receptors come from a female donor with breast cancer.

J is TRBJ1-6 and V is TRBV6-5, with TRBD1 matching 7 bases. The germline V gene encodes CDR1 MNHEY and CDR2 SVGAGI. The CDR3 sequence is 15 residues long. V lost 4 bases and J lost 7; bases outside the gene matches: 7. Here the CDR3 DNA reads TGTGCCAGCAGTTCCAATCAGGGGGGCAATTCACCCCTCCACTTT. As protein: CASSSNQGGNSPLHF.

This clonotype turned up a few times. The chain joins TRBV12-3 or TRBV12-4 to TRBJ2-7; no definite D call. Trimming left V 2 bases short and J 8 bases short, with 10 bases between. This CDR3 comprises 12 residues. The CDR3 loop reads CASSLSVGKQYF. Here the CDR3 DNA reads TGTGCCAGCAGTTTAAGCGTGGGTAAGCAGTACTTC.

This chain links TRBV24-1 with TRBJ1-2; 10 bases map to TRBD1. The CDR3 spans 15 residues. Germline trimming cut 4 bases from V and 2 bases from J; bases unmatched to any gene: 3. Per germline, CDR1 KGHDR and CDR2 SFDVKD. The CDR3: CATSEGGQGNYGYTF. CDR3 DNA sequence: TGTGCCACCAGTGAAGGGGGACAGGGGAACTATGGCTACACCTTC.

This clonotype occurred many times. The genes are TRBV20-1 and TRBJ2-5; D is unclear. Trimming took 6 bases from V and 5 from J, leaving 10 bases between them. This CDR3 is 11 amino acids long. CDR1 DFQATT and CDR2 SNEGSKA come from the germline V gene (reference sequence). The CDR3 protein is CSAKDRETQYF. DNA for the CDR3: TGCAGTGCGAAAGATAGGGAGACCCAGTACTTC.

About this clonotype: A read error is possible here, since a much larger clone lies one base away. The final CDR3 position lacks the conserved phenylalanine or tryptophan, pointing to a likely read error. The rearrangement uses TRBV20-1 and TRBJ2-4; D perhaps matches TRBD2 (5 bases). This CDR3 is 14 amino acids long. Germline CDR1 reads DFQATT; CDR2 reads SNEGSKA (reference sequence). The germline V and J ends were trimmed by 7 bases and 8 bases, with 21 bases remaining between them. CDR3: CSGVRADEGDIQYL. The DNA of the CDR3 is TGCAGTGGCGTCCGGGCCGACGAGGGCGACATTCAGTACCTC.

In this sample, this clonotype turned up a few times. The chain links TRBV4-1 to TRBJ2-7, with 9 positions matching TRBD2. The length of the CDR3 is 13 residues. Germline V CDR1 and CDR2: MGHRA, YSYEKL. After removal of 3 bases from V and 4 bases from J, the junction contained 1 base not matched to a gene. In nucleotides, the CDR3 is TGCGCCAGCAGCCAGGGACTAGCTTACGAGCAGTACTTC. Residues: CASSQGLAYEQYF.

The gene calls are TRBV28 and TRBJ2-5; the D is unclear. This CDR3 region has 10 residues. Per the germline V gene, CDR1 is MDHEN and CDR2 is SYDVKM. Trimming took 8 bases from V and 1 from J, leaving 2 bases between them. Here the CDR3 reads CASAQETQYF. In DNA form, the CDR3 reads TGTGCCAGCGCCCAAGAGACCCAGTACTTC.

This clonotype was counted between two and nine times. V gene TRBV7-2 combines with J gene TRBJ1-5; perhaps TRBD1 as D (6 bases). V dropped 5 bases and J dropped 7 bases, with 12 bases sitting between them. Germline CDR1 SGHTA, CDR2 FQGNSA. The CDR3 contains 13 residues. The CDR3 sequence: CASSTQGGQPQHF. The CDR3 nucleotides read TGTGCCAGCAGCACACAGGGTGGACAGCCCCAGCATTTT. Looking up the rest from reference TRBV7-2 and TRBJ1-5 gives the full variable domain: GAGVSQSPSNKVTEKGKDVELRCDPISGHTALYWYRQSLGQGLEFLIYFQGNSAPDKSGLPSDRFSAERTGGSVSTLTIQRTQQEDSAVYLCASSTQGGQPQHFGDGTRLSIL.

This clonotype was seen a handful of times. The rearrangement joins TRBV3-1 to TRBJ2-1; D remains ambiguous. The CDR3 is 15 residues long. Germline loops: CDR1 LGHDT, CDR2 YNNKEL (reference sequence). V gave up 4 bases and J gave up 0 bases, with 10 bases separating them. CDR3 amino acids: CASSLTHSSYNEQFF. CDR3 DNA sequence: TGTGCCAGCAGCCTGACCCATAGCTCCTACAATGAGCAGTTCTTC.

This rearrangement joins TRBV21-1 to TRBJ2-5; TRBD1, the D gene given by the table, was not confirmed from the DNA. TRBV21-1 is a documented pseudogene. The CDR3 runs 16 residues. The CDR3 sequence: CASSTRAPSGRETQYF. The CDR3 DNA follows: TGTGCCAGCAGCACCCGGGCGCCTTCGGGACGAGAGACCCAGTACTTC.

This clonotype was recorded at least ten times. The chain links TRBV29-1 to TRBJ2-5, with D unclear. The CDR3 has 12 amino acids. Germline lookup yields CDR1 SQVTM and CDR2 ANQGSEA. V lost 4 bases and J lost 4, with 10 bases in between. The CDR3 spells CSVGRSGETQYF. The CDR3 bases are TGCAGCGTTGGTAGGAGTGGAGAGACCCAGTACTTC.

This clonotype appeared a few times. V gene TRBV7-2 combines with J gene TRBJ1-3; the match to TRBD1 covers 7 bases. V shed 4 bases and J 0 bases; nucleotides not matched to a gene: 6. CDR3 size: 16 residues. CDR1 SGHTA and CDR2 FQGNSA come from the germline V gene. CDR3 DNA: TGTGCCAGCAGCTACTACAGGGGCCTCTCTGGAAACACCATATATTTT. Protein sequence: CASSYYRGLSGNTIYF.